The sequence of this TCR beta chain was determined in a study of T cell changes during pregnancy in multiple sclerosis. Using immunoSEQ multiplex PCR, the repertoire was profiled, and TCRdb retains in-frame clones only, with some absent. The repertoire holds around 70,000 clones, with approximately 90% as singletons. The V gene end was trimmed by 10 bases and the J gene end by 2 bases; junction bases not matched to a gene: 11. This CDR3 is built from 15 residues. Germline V gene sequence: CDR1 MNHNS, CDR2 SASEGT. The genes are TRBV6-1 and TRBJ2-7, with 10 bases lining up with TRBD2. The clonotype was recovered from a female donor in good health, enrolled as a control in a pregnancy study. The source was peripheral blood, collected in the second trimester of pregnancy. DNA of the CDR3: TGTGCCACCCTACGCCCCCTAGCGGGGGCCTACGAGCAGTACTTC. Amino acid sequence: CATLRPLAGAYEQYF.